A single sample is the source of the 9 T cell receptor beta chains below, sequenced in a study of blood T cell repertoires in COVID-19. Sequencing used immunoSEQ multiplex PCR; TCRdb keeps in-frame clones, though not all of them. The sample has 150,000 to 200,000 clones; approximately 80% are singletons. The sample consisted of PBMCs or T cells enriched from blood (not recorded which). Every receptor here comes from a woman aged 55-75 years who had recovered from COVID-19.

J is TRBJ2-7 and V is TRBV30, with TRBD1 matching 10 bases. The germline gives CDR1 GTSNPN, CDR2 SVGIG (reference sequence). The CDR3 length is 13 residues. V shed 2 bases and J 4 bases; nucleotides not matched to a gene: 2. CDR3 DNA sequence: TGTGCCTGGAGTCCGGGACAGGGGTACGAGCAGTACTTC. Translated, it gives CAWSPGQGYEQYF.

The gene calls are TRBV2 and TRBJ1-1; D gene unclear. Per the germline V gene, CDR1 is SNHLY and CDR2 is FYNNEI. The CDR3 sequence is 14 residues long. The ends were cut back, 0 bases at V and 1 base at J, with 6 bases in the middle. CDR3 bases: TGTGCCAGCAGTGAAGCCCGGGGGAACACTGAAGCTTTCTTT. It translates to CASSEARGNTEAFF.

The genes are TRBV19 and TRBJ1-5; D is perhaps TRBD1 (5 bases). With 7 bases removed from V and 6 bases from J, the gap between germline ends came to 22 bases. Looked up from germline, CDR1 is LNHDA and CDR2 is SQIVND (reference sequence). CDR3 size: 16 residues. The CDR3 is CASKSAGFRASQPQHF. The CDR3 DNA follows: TGTGCCAGTAAGTCGGCAGGGTTCCGGGCGAGTCAGCCCCAGCATTTT. Full variable domain (rest looked up from reference TRBV19 and TRBJ1-5): DGGITQSPKYLFRKEGQNVTLSCEQNLNHDAMYWYRQDPGQGLRLIYYSQIVNDFQKGDIAEGYSVSREKKESFPLTVTSAQKNPTAFYLCASKSAGFRASQPQHFGDGTRLSIL.

The J gene is TRBJ1-1, the V gene TRBV6-4; possibly TRBD1 for D (6 bases). CDR1 MRHNA and CDR2 SNTAGT come from the germline V gene. The germline V and J ends were trimmed by 8 bases and 2 bases, with 12 bases remaining between them. The CDR3 runs to 13 residues. The CDR3 is CASRRTVNTEAFF. The CDR3 nucleotides read TGTGCCAGCCGACGGACAGTTAACACTGAAGCTTTCTTT.

This clone has just one count. This chain joins TRBV24-1 and TRBJ2-3; possibly TRBD1 for D (5 bases). The CDR3 covers 16 residues. Germline V gene lookup returns CDR1 KGHDR and CDR2 SFDVKD. Deletions cut 1 base from V and 2 bases from J, with 12 bases between. The CDR3 region is CATSDFRGRNTDTQYF. CDR3 DNA: TGTGCCACCAGTGATTTTAGGGGTAGAAACACAGATACGCAGTATTTT.

The DNA of the CDR3 is TGCGCCAGCAGCCAAGGGTTTAGGGGGACAGGCAAAACTTATGGCTACACCTTC. Translation gives CASSQGFRGTGKTYGYTF. J is TRBJ1-2 and V is TRBV4-1, with 8 positions matching TRBD1. Trimming cost V 1 base and J 5 bases; bases outside gene matches: 15. The germline V gene encodes CDR1 MGHRA and CDR2 YSYEKL. This CDR3 contains 18 residues.

The chain uses TRBV4-1 and TRBJ2-7; TRBD1 matches at 8 bases. J lost 0 bases, V lost 4 bases, and 8 bases had no gene match. Per the germline V gene, CDR1 is MGHRA and CDR2 is YSYEKL. The CDR3 sequence is 16 residues long. CDR3 sequence (DNA): TGCGCCAGCAGCCGAACCGGGACAGGAAGCTCCTACGAGCAGTACTTC. This encodes CASSRTGTGSSYEQYF.

This clone has only a few counts. CDR3 sequence: CASSLSGLGRIRNTEAFF. The CDR3 DNA reads as TGTGCCAGCAGCTTATCGGGTCTGGGGCGAATAAGGAACACTGAAGCTTTCTTT. This chain joins TRBV11-2 and TRBJ1-1; possibly TRBD1 for D (5 bases). CDR3 length equals 18 residues. The germline V gene has CDR1 SGHAT and CDR2 FQNNGV. Trimming removed 2 bases from V and 1 base from J, with 20 bases in between.

The J gene is TRBJ2-7, the V gene TRBV19, with D possibly matching TRBD1 (6 bases). This CDR3 is built from 14 residues. Germline lookup yields CDR1 LNHDA and CDR2 SQIVND (reference sequence). Trimming took off 1 base at V and 3 bases at J, with 10 bases between the two ends. CDR3 bases: TGTGCCAGTAGTATAGTAGGCAGGGGCTACGAGCAGTACTTC. Amino acid sequence: CASSIVGRGYEQYF.